Listed below are T cell receptor beta chains from one sample, sequenced in a study of shared clonotypes between healthy human individuals. Profiling relied on immunoSEQ multiplex PCR, and the TCRdb table lists in-frame clones only, not all of them. The table shows roughly 1,000,000 clones, with around three quarters occurring only once. The sequenced material came from memory CD4+ T cells from PBMCs. Receptor source: a man aged 18 to 35 in good health. Some clones in this sample may be carry-over from other donors' samples. Each CDR3 is given with its conserved first and last residue. A D gene is named only where the DNA matches it firmly. The size field is filled for only some rows; it gives once, few, many or a size class.

clone_size: -
d_call: -
j_call: TRBJ2-2
v_call: TRBV6-1
cdr3_nt: TGTGCCAGCATAGCACCCTCCGGGGAGCTGTTTTTT
cdr3_aa: CASIAPSGELFF

clone_size: -
d_call: -
j_call: TRBJ2-5
v_call: TRBV18
cdr3_nt: TGTGCCAGCTCACTGTACCAAGAGACCCAGTACTTC
cdr3_aa: CASSLYQETQYF

clone_size: -
d_call: TRBD1
j_call: TRBJ2-7
v_call: TRBV6-5
cdr3_nt: TGTGCCAGCAGATTGGGACAGGGGTTTTCCTACGAGCAGTACTTC
cdr3_aa: CASRLGQGFSYEQYF

clone_size: -
d_call: TRBD1
j_call: TRBJ2-5
v_call: TRBV7-2
cdr3_nt: TGTGCCAGCAGCTTCGGCAGGGGGCGGGAGACCCAGTACTTC
cdr3_aa: CASSFGRGRETQYF

clone_size: -
d_call: -
j_call: TRBJ1-2
v_call: TRBV18
cdr3_nt: TGTGCCAGCTCACCCCTTCCAGTAAACTATGGCTACACCTTC
cdr3_aa: CASSPLPVNYGYTF

clone_size: -
d_call: -
j_call: TRBJ1-1
v_call: TRBV18
cdr3_nt: TGTGCCAGCTCACCCCCGCAGTTGGGGAGGAACACTGAAGCTTTCTTT
cdr3_aa: CASSPPQLGRNTEAFF

clone_size: -
d_call: -
j_call: TRBJ2-5
v_call: TRBV1
cdr3_nt: TGCACCAGCAGCCAGGAGAGCCGGGAGACCCAGTACTTC
cdr3_aa: CTSSQESRETQYF

clone_size: -
d_call: -
j_call: TRBJ1-1
v_call: TRBV6-5
cdr3_nt: TGTGCCAGCAGACCATTACAGGGAATAGGCACTGAAGCTTTCTTT
cdr3_aa: CASRPLQGIGTEAFF

clone_size: few
d_call: -
j_call: TRBJ1-1
v_call: TRBV2
cdr3_nt: TGTGCCAGCGGAACAGTTGCCCTTGGGACTGAAGCTTTCTTT
cdr3_aa: CASGTVALGTEAFF

clone_size: -
d_call: TRBD2
j_call: TRBJ2-1
v_call: TRBV10-3
cdr3_nt: TGTGCCATCAGGGCTCGGGAGGGCCTTAATGAGCAGTTCTTC
cdr3_aa: CAIRAREGLNEQFF

clone_size: once
d_call: TRBD1
j_call: TRBJ1-5
v_call: TRBV5-1
cdr3_nt: TGCGCCAGCAGCTTGGACAGGGGTAGTCAGCCCCAGCATTTT
cdr3_aa: CASSLDRGSQPQHF

clone_size: -
d_call: -
j_call: TRBJ2-7
v_call: TRBV4-2
cdr3_nt: TGTGCCAGCAGCCAAGATCTGGCAGGGCCCTCCTACGAGCAGTACTTC
cdr3_aa: CASSQDLAGPSYEQYF

clone_size: -
d_call: -
j_call: TRBJ1-4
v_call: TRBV6-9
cdr3_nt: TGTGCCAGCAGTTTAGACAGAGGAAAACTGTTTTTT
cdr3_aa: CASSLDRGKLFF

clone_size: -
d_call: TRBD1
j_call: TRBJ1-3
v_call: TRBV9
cdr3_nt: TGTGCCAGCAGCGTAGGGGCAGGGGGCCTAGACTACTCTGGAAACACCATATATTTT
cdr3_aa: CASSVGAGGLDYSGNTIYF

clone_size: -
d_call: -
j_call: TRBJ1-2
v_call: TRBV7-2
cdr3_nt: TGTGCCAGCAGCGCCCACAGGGCCTATGGCTACACCTTC
cdr3_aa: CASSAHRAYGYTF

clone_size: -
d_call: TRBD1
j_call: TRBJ2-2
v_call: TRBV18
cdr3_nt: TGTGCCAGCTCACTGGGACAGGTGGACACCGGGGAGCTGTTTTTT
cdr3_aa: CASSLGQVDTGELFF

clone_size: -
d_call: TRBD1
j_call: TRBJ2-7
v_call: TRBV4-3
cdr3_nt: TGCGCCAGCACCAGGGCAACCGGGACAGAAGCCTACGAGCAGTACTTC
cdr3_aa: CASTRATGTEAYEQYF

clone_size: -
d_call: TRBD2
j_call: TRBJ2-5
v_call: TRBV7-8
cdr3_nt: TGCGCCAGCAGCTTAGGGAGACTAGCTCTCCAAGAGACCCAGTACTTC
cdr3_aa: CASSLGRLALQETQYF

clone_size: -
d_call: TRBD2
j_call: TRBJ2-1
v_call: TRBV2
cdr3_nt: TGTGCCAGCAGAGGGACTAGCGGGAGATATGAGCAGTTCTTC
cdr3_aa: CASRGTSGRYEQFF

clone_size: -
d_call: -
j_call: TRBJ2-1
v_call: TRBV27
cdr3_nt: TGTGCCAGCAGTTTATCCGTGGGTGAGCAGTTCTTC
cdr3_aa: CASSLSVGEQFF

clone_size: -
d_call: TRBD1
j_call: TRBJ2-7
v_call: TRBV10-3
cdr3_nt: TGTGCCATCAGTGACCCGGACAGGGCACCCTACGAGCAGTACTTC
cdr3_aa: CAISDPDRAPYEQYF

clone_size: -
d_call: TRBD1
j_call: TRBJ1-1
v_call: TRBV7-9
cdr3_nt: TGTGCCAGCAGCTCCAACAGGGGGGAGATCACTGAAGCTTTCTTT
cdr3_aa: CASSSNRGEITEAFF

clone_size: -
d_call: -
j_call: TRBJ1-1
v_call: TRBV28
cdr3_nt: TGTGCCAGCAGTGTAGTGGGGGGAAAAACTGAAGCTTTCTTT
cdr3_aa: CASSVVGGKTEAFF

clone_size: -
d_call: TRBD2
j_call: TRBJ2-1
v_call: TRBV14
cdr3_nt: TGTGCCAGCAGCCAAGTGGCACTAGCGGGAGTCACGCAGTTCTTC
cdr3_aa: CASSQVALAGVTQFF

clone_size: -
d_call: -
j_call: TRBJ2-2
v_call: TRBV5-1
cdr3_nt: TGCGCCAGCAGCTTGGTTCCTACGGACACCGGGGAGCTGTTTTTT
cdr3_aa: CASSLVPTDTGELFF